Listed here are 20 T cell receptor beta chains from one sample, sequenced in a study of T cell responses to AZD1222 COVID-19 vaccine. The repertoire was sequenced with immunoSEQ multiplex PCR; TCRdb's copy has only in-frame clones and lacks some. The table lists around 120,000 clones, about 88% of them singletons. The sequencing here drew on peripheral blood, taken on day 0 of AZD1222 vaccination. The receptors derive from an adult in good health.

This clone was recorded a few times. The rearrangement links TRBV25-1 to TRBJ2-7, with TRBD1 matching over 7 bases. V lost 0 bases to trimming and J lost 3 bases; unmatched junction nucleotides: 5. This CDR3 contains 15 residues. From germline, CDR1 is MGHDK and CDR2 SYGVNS. CDR3 residues: CASSEYRAGGYEQYF. The CDR3 region has the DNA TGTGCCAGCAGTGAATATCGGGCAGGGGGCTACGAGCAGTACTTC.

This sequence joins TRBV9 and TRBJ1-2; D is unclear. Trimming removed 3 bases from V and 0 bases from J, with 9 bases in between. In germline, CDR1 is SGDLS, CDR2 YYNGEE. The CDR3 is 14 amino acids. This chain's CDR3 is CASSANKPNYGYTF. CDR3 sequence (DNA): TGTGCCAGCAGCGCTAACAAGCCTAACTATGGCTACACCTTC.

This rearrangement joins TRBV5-6 to TRBJ2-7, with D perhaps given as TRBD1 or TRBD2 (5 bases each). This CDR3 has 14 residues. Between the trimmed V and J ends, which lost 4 bases and 5 bases, there was a span of 16 bases. Germline lookup yields CDR1 SGHDT and CDR2 YYEEEE. CDR3 DNA sequence: TGTGCCAGCAGCCCTGAGGGGTTAGGGGACGAGCAGTACTTC. Encoded protein: CASSPEGLGDEQYF.

The chain couples TRBV4-2 to TRBJ2-2; 15 bases agree with TRBD2. This CDR3 is built from 15 residues. Germline V gene sequence: CDR1 LGHNA, CDR2 YNFKEQ. Losses at the gene ends were 0 bases for V and 15 bases for J; bases not matched to a gene: 5. This CDR3 is CASSQDPGTSGGLFF. The CDR3 DNA follows: TGTGCCAGCAGCCAAGATCCCGGGACTAGCGGGGGGTTGTTTTTT.

Notes on this clone: Sequence at one end of the junction differs from germline and may be a read error. CDR3 nucleotide sequence: TGTGCCAGCAGCCCGGCCGGGACTAGCGGGAGTTGGCCGATCTTC. Translation gives CASSPAGTSGSWPIF. J is TRBJ2-1 and V is TRBV9; TRBD2 aligns across 14 bases. The CDR3 contains 15 residues. Germline CDR1 reads SGDLS; CDR2 reads YYNGEE.

The chain employs TRBV10-2 and TRBJ2-1; 11 nucleotides line up with TRBD2. Germline CDR1 reads WSHSY; CDR2 reads SAAADI. The CDR3 totals 14 residues. Losses at the gene ends were 6 bases for V and 7 bases for J; bases not matched to a gene: 5. CDR3 DNA: TGCGCCAGCAGGACGGGACTAGCGGTGAATGAGCAGTTCTTC. This encodes CASRTGLAVNEQFF.

The chain has TRBV7-2 and TRBJ2-1; possible D gene TRBD1, 6 bases. Looked up from germline, CDR1 is SGHTA and CDR2 is FQGNSA. This CDR3 has 14 amino acids. The V end lost 4 bases, the J end lost 6 bases, and 13 bases lay between the germline ends. This CDR3 reads CASSSQGPGNEQFF. Here the CDR3 DNA reads TGTGCCAGCAGCTCCCAGGGGCCGGGCAATGAGCAGTTCTTC.

The rearrangement links TRBV27 to TRBJ1-2, with D perhaps TRBD1 (6 bases). The CDR3 contains 11 residues. V was pared by 8 bases and J by 14 bases, with 18 bases between. Germline CDR1 reads MNHEY; CDR2 reads SMNVEV (reference sequence). CDR3: CASHRKGTKTF. In DNA, the CDR3 is TGTGCCAGCCATAGGAAGGGGACAAAGACCTTC.

This clone has only a few counts. The V and J genes are TRBV10-3 and TRBJ1-1; no definite D call. V lost 1 base to trimming and J lost 4 bases, with 4 bases between them. Germline CDR1 and CDR2: ENHRY and SYGVKD. This CDR3 is built from 12 residues. The CDR3 nucleotides read TGTGCCATCAGTGAGTTGGCCACTGAAGCTTTCTTT. Encoded protein: CAISELATEAFF.

This clone was observed a few times. The rearrangement links TRBV19 to TRBJ1-1; a weak D match, TRBD1 (5 bases). V shed 7 bases and J shed 1 base, with 19 bases lying between them. Germline values: CDR1 LNHDA, CDR2 SQIVND (reference sequence). The CDR3 contains 16 residues. DNA of the CDR3: TGTGCCAGTACCCCTGCGGGACCCCCCCGGAACACTGAAGCTTTCTTT. Its protein is CASTPAGPPRNTEAFF.

This rearrangement joins TRBV7-6 to TRBJ2-2; D possibly corresponds to TRBD1 (6 bases). The CDR3 covers 14 residues. V lost 6 bases and J lost 3, with 11 bases in between. The germline V gene encodes CDR1 SGHVS and CDR2 FNYEAQ. The CDR3 sequence: CASSATGYTGELFF. The CDR3 DNA reads as TGTGCCAGCAGTGCTACAGGGTACACCGGGGAGCTGTTTTTT. Full variable domain (rest looked up from reference TRBV7-6 and TRBJ2-2): GAGVSQSPRYKVTKRGQDVALRCDPISGHVSLYWYRQALGQGPEFLTYFNYEAQQDKSGLPNDRFSAERPEGSISTLTIQRTEQRDSAMYRCASSATGYTGELFFGEGSRLTVL.

This chain connects TRBV6-5 to TRBJ1-5; the match to TRBD1 covers 12 bases. Germline V gene sequence: CDR1 MNHEY, CDR2 SVGAGI. The CDR3 extends over 15 amino acids. The ends lost 8 bases at V and 7 bases at J; junction bases unmatched: 9. This chain's CDR3 is CASGGGTGGGQPQHF. The CDR3 nucleotides are TGTGCCAGCGGAGGAGGGACAGGGGGCGGGCAGCCCCAGCATTTT.

The chain couples TRBV6-2 or TRBV6-3 to TRBJ2-1, with D possibly matching TRBD2 (6 bases). Germline CDR1 and CDR2: MNHEY and SVGEGT. Between the trimmed V and J ends, which lost 5 bases and 6 bases, there was a span of 23 bases. This CDR3 comprises 17 residues. The CDR3 region is CASSTPSLALLPNEQFF. The CDR3 bases are TGTGCCAGCAGTACTCCCTCTCTAGCGCTACTCCCCAATGAGCAGTTCTTC.

V gene TRBV6-6 combines with J gene TRBJ1-1; a possible D gene is TRBD1 (5 bases). The CDR3 sequence is 12 residues long. CDR1 and CDR2 from the germline V gene are MNHNY and SVGAGI (reference sequence). Trimming stripped 6 bases from V and 4 bases from J, with 9 bases between. The CDR3 coding sequence is TGTGCCAGCAGCCCCGGGGCCACTGAAGCTTTCTTT. Encoded protein: CASSPGATEAFF.

Here the CDR3 reads CASSLDRGTDTQYF. CDR3 sequence (DNA): TGTGCCAGCTCCCTGGACAGGGGCACAGATACGCAGTATTTT. The chain recombines TRBV6-5 with TRBJ2-3, with 8 nucleotides matching TRBD1. There are 14 residues in the CDR3. CDR1 is MNHEY, CDR2 SVGAGI, per germline. The V segment lost 8 bases and the J segment 1 base; nucleotides outside the gene matches: 5.

In this sample, this clone turned up once. This sequence joins TRBV27 and TRBJ2-7; D perhaps matches TRBD2 (6 bases). The germline gives CDR1 MNHEY, CDR2 SMNVEV (reference sequence). The V end was cut by 6 bases, the J end by 2 bases, with 17 bases between. There are 15 residues in the CDR3. Here the CDR3 DNA reads TGTGCCAGCAGGCCTAAAGGGACTGATCCCTACGAGCAGTACTTC. Encoded protein: CASRPKGTDPYEQYF.

This clone is a singleton in its sample. The V call is TRBV7-9, the J call TRBJ1-4; D not resolved. CDR3 length equals 16 residues. Per the germline V gene, CDR1 is SEHNR and CDR2 is FQNEAQ (reference sequence). Trimming left V 0 bases short and J 2 bases short, with 10 bases between. The CDR3 bases are TGTGCCAGCAGCTTAGCGGGTGCCGGGACTAATGAAAAACTGTTTTTT. Translating it yields CASSLAGAGTNEKLFF.

J is TRBJ1-6 and V is TRBV11-3; 8 bases are a match to TRBD1. This CDR3 has 15 amino acids. After removal of 5 bases from V and 7 bases from J, the junction contained 7 bases not matched to a gene. Germline V gene sequence: CDR1 SGHNT, CDR2 YENEEA. CDR3 in amino acids: CASSEGQGDNSPLHF. The CDR3 bases are TGTGCCAGCAGCGAAGGACAGGGCGACAATTCACCCCTCCACTTT. Combining the CDR3 with reference TRBV11-3 and TRBJ1-6 gives the whole variable domain EAGVVQSPRYKIIEKKQPVAFWCNPISGHNTLYWYLQNLGQGPELLIRYENEEAVDDSQLPKDRFSAERLKGVDSTLKIQPAELGDSAVYLCASSEGQGDNSPLHFGNGTRLTVT.

The chain couples TRBV5-4 to TRBJ1-2, with 7 bases identical to TRBD1. The CDR3 has 15 amino acids. J was trimmed by 6 bases and V by 0 bases; bases with no gene match: 8. Germline CDR1 and CDR2: SGHNT and YYREEE (reference sequence). CDR3 coding DNA: TGTGCCAGCAGCTTGGACGACAGGGTAAGGGATGGCTACACCTTC. Its translation is CASSLDDRVRDGYTF.

The table lists this clone with a count of one. The chain is built from TRBV29-1 and TRBJ1-3; tentative D call: TRBD1 (5 bases). This CDR3 spans 13 amino acids. CDR1 is SQVTM, CDR2 ANQGSEA, per germline. V was clipped by 4 bases and J by 3 bases, with 10 bases between them. The CDR3 nucleotides are TGCAGCGTTGGGGGGGTCGGTGGAAACACCATATATTTT. It specifies CSVGGVGGNTIYF.